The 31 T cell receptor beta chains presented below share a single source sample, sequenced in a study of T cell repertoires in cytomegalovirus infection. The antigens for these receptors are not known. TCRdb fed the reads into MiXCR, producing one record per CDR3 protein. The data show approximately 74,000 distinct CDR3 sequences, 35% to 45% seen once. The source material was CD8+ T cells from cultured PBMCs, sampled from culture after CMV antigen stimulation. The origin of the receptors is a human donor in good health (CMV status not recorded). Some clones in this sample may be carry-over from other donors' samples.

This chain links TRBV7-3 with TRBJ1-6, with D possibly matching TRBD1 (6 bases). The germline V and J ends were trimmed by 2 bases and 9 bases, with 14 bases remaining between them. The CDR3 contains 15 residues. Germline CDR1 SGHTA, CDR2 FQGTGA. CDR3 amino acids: CASSLVTRGGSPLHF. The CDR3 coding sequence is TGTGCCAGCAGCTTAGTGACAAGGGGGGGTTCACCCCTCCACTTT.

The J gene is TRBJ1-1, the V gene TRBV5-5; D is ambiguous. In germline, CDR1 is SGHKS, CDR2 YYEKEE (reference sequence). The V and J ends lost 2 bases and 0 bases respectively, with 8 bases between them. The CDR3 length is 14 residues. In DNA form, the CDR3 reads TGTGCCAGCAGCTTTCTTTCGTTGAACACTGAAGCTTTCTTT. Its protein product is CASSFLSLNTEAFF.

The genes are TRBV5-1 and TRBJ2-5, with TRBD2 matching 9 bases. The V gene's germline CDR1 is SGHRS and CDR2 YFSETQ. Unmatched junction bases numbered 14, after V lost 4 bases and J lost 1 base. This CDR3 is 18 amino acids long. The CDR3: CASSRDASGGRFQETQYF. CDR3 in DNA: TGCGCCAGCAGCCGAGATGCGAGCGGGGGGCGATTCCAAGAGACCCAGTACTTC.

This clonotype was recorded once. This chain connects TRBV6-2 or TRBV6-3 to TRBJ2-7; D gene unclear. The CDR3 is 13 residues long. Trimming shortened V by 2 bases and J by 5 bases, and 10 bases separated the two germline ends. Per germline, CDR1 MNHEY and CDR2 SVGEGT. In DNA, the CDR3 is TGTGCCAGCAGTTACGCCCCTTACGACGAGCAGTACTTC. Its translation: CASSYAPYDEQYF.

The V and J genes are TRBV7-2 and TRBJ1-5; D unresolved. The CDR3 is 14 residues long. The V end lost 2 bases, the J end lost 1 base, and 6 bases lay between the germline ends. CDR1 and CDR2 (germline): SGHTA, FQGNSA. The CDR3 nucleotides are TGTGCCAGCAGCTTAATGGACAGCAATCAGCCCCAGCATTTT. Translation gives CASSLMDSNQPQHF.

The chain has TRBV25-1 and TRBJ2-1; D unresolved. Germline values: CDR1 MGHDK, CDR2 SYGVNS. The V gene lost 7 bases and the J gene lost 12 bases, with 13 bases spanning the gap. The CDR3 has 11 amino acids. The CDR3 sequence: CASNQLGPQFF. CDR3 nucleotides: TGTGCCAGCAACCAACTGGGTCCGCAGTTCTTC.

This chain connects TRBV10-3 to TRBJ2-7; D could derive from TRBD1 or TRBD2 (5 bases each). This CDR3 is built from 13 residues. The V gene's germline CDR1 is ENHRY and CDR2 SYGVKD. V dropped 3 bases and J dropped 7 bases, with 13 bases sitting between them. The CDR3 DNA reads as TGTGCCATCAGTGACTCGGGACCTTTAGAGCAGTACTTC. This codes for CAISDSGPLEQYF.

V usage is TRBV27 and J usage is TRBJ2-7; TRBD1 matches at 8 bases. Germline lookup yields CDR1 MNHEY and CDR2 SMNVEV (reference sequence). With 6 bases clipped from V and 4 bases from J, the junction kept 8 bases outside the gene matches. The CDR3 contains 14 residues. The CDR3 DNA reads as TGTGCCAGCAGAACGACAGGGGTAGGGTACGAGCAGTACTTC. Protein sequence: CASRTTGVGYEQYF.

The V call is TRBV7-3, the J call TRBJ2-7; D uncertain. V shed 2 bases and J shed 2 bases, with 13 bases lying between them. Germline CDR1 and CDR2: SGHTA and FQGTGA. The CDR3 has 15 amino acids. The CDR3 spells CASSLEAAGPYEQYF. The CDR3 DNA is TGTGCCAGCAGCTTAGAGGCAGCCGGTCCCTACGAGCAGTACTTC.

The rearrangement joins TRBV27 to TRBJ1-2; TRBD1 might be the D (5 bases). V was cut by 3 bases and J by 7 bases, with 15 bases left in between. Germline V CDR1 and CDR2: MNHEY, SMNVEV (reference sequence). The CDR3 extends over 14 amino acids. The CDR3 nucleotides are TGTGCCAGCAGTTTCGGGCCCGTCGGGGGTGGCTACACCTTC. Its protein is CASSFGPVGGGYTF.

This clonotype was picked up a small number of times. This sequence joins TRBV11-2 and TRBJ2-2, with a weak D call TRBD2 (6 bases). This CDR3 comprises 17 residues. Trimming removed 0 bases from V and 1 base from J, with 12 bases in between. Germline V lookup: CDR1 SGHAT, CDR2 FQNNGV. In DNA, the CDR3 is TGTGCCAGCAGCTTAGATCTTGCGGGGCTGAACACCGGGGAGCTGTTTTTT. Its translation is CASSLDLAGLNTGELFF. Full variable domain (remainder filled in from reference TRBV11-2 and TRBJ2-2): EAGVAQSPRYKIIEKRQSVAFWCNPISGHATLYWYQQILGQGPKLLIQFQNNGVVDDSQLPKDRFSAERLKGVDSTLKIQPAKLEDSAVYLCASSLDLAGLNTGELFFGEGSRLTVL.

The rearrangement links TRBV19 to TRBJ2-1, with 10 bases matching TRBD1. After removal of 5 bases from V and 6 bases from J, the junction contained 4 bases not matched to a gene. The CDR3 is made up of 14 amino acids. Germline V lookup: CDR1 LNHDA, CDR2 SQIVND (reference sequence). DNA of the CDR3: TGTGCCAGTAGTTGGGGGGACAGGGGCAATGAGCAGTTCTTC. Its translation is CASSWGDRGNEQFF.

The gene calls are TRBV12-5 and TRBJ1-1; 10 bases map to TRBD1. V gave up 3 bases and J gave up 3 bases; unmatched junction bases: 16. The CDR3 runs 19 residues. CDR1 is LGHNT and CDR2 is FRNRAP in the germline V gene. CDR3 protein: CASGFSAPGQGRIDTEAFF. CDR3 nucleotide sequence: TGTGCTAGTGGTTTCAGCGCTCCGGGACAGGGGAGAATCGACACTGAAGCTTTCTTT.

The CDR3 spells CASSSTPLAKQETQYF. CDR3 in DNA: TGTGCCAGCAGCTCCACCCCCCTAGCGAAGCAAGAGACCCAGTACTTC. The rearrangement links TRBV7-6 to TRBJ2-5; D is perhaps TRBD2 (6 bases). The CDR3 is 16 amino acids. The V end was cut by 4 bases, the J end by 2 bases, with 17 bases between. Per the germline V gene, CDR1 is SGHVS and CDR2 is FNYEAQ.

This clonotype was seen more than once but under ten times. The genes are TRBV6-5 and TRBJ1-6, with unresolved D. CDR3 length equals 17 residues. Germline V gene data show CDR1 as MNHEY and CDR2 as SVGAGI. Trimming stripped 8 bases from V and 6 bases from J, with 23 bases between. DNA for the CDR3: TGTGCCAGCTCAGGTCCCGGGCCTTGGGGTCCTAATTCACCCCTCCACTTT. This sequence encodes CASSGPGPWGPNSPLHF.

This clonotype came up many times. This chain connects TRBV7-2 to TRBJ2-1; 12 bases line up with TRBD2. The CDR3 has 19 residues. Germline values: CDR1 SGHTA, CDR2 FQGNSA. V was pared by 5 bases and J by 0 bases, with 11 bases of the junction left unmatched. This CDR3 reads CASSPPGLAGMSSYNEQFF. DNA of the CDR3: TGTGCCAGCAGCCCACCGGGACTAGCGGGTATGAGCTCCTACAATGAGCAGTTCTTC.

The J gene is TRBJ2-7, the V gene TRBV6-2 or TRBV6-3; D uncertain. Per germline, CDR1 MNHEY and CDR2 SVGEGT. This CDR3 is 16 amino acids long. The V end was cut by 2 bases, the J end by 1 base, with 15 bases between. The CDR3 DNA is TGTGCCAGCAGTTACCGGATCACTTCAATATCCTACGAGCAGTACTTC. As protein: CASSYRITSISYEQYF.

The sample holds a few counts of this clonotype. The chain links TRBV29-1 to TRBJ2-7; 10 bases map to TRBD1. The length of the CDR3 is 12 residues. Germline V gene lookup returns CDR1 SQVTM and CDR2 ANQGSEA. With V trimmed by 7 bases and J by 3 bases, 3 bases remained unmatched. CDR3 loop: CSGGQGNYEQYF. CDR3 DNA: TGCAGCGGGGGACAGGGGAACTACGAGCAGTACTTC.

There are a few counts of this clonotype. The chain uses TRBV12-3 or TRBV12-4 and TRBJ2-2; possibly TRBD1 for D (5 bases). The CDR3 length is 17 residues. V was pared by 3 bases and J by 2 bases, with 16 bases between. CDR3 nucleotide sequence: TGTGCCAGCAGTTTTTGGGTAACAGGTTCTAACACCGGGGAGCTGTTTTTT. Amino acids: CASSFWVTGSNTGELFF.

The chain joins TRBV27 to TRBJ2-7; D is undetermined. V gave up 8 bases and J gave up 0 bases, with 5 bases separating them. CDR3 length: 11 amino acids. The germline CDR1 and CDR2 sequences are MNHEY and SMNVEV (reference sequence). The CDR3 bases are TGTGCCAGCGGTTACTCCTACGAGCAGTACTTC. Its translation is CASGYSYEQYF.

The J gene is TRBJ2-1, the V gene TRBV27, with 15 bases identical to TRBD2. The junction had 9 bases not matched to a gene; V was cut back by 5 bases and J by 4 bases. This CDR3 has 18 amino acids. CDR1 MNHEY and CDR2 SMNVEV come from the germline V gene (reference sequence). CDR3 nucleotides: TGTGCCAGCAGTCCAAGGACTAGCGGGGGGGCGGAATACAATGAGCAGTTCTTC. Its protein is CASSPRTSGGAEYNEQFF.

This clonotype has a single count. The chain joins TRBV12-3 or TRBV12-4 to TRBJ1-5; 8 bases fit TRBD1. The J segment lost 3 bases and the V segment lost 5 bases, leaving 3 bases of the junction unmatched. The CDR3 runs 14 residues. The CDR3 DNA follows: TGTGCCAGCAGTCGGACAGGGAACAATCAGCCCCAGCATTTT. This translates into CASSRTGNNQPQHF.

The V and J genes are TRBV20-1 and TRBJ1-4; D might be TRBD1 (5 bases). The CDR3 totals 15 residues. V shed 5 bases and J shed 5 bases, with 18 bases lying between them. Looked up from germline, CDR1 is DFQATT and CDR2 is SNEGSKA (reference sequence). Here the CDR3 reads CSALPRVWTNEKLFF. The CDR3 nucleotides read TGCAGTGCTCTACCTCGGGTATGGACAAATGAAAAACTGTTTTTT.

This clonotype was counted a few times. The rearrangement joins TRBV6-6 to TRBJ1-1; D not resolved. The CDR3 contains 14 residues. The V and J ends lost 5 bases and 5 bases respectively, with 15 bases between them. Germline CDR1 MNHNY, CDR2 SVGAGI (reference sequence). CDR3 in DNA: TGTGCCAGCAGTCCCACATCCCCAAGGACTGAAGCTTTCTTT. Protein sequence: CASSPTSPRTEAFF.

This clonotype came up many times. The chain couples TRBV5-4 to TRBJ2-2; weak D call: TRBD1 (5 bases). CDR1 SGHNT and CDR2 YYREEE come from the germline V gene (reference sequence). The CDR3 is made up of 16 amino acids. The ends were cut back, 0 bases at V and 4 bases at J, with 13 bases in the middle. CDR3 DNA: TGTGCCAGCAGCTTGGCCGGTGGGGCCGCCACCGGGGAGCTGTTTTTT. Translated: CASSLAGGAATGELFF. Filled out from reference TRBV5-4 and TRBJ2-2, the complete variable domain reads ETGVTQSPTHLIKTRGQQVTLRCSSQSGHNTVSWYQQALGQGPQFIFQYYREEENGRGNFPPRFSGLQFPNYSSELNVNALELDDSALYLCASSLAGGAATGELFFGEGSRLTVL.

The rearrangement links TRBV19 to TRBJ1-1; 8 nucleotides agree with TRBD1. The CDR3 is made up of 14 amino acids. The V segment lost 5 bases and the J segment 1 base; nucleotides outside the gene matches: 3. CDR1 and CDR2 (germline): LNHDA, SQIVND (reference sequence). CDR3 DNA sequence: TGTGCCAGTAGTGTGGGACAGGCGAACACTGAAGCTTTCTTT. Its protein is CASSVGQANTEAFF. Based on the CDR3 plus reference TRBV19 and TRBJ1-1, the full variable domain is DGGITQSPKYLFRKEGQNVTLSCEQNLNHDAMYWYRQDPGQGLRLIYYSQIVNDFQKGDIAEGYSVSREKKESFPLTVTSAQKNPTAFYLCASSVGQANTEAFFGQGTRLTVV.

The CDR3 nucleotides read TGTGCCAGCAGTTTAGGGTCGGGGGAAGAGACCCAGTACTTC. This gives the protein CASSLGSGEETQYF. This chain joins TRBV12-3 or TRBV12-4 and TRBJ2-5; D is perhaps TRBD2 (6 bases). This CDR3 comprises 14 residues. V dropped 1 base and J dropped 3 bases, with 9 bases sitting between them.

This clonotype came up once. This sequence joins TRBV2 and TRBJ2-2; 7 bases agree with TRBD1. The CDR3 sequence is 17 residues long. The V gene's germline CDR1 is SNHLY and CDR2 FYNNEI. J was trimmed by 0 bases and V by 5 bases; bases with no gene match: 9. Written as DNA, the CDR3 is TGTGCCAGCAGTACGAGAGCGGACAGGCCGAACACCGGGGAGCTGTTTTTT. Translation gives CASSTRADRPNTGELFF.

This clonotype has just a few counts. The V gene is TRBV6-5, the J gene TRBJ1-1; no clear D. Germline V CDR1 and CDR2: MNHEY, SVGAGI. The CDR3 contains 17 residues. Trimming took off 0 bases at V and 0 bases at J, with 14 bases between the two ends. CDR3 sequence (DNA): TGTGCCAGCAGTTACTCTCAAATTCTGGGTATGAACACTGAAGCTTTCTTT. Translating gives CASSYSQILGMNTEAFF.

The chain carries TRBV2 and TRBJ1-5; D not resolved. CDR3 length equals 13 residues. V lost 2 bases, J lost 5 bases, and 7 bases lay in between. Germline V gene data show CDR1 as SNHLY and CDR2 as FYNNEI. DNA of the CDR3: TGTGCCAGCAGTGAACCGGATTATCAGCCCCAGCATTTT. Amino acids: CASSEPDYQPQHF.

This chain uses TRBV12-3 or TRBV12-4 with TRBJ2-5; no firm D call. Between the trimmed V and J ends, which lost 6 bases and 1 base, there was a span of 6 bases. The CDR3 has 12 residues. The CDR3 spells CASSTAQETQYF. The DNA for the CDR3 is TGTGCCAGCAGCACGGCCCAAGAGACCCAGTACTTC.